Sequencing of this TCR beta chain was carried out in a study of cytomegalovirus exposure and HLA in healthy donors. General study points: Indistinguishable V segments, including TRBV6-2 and TRBV6-3, were excluded. There was a cluster of highly shared sequence variants that was likely a sequencing artifact. Despite most TCR sequences being rare, some public TCRs occurred in many donors. In a later analysis, TCR beta V- and J-gene trimming was associated with a missense DCLRE1C variant.

The germline CDR1 and CDR2 sequences are MNHNY and SVGAGI (reference sequence). There are 14 residues in the CDR3. Trimming pared 2 bases from V and 4 bases from J, leaving 11 bases between. Use of 60 Vbeta and 13 Jbeta primers characterized the PCR. TCRdb's table, derived via immunoSEQ multiplex PCR, lists solely in-frame clones and lacks some. Of about 150,000 clones in the sample, around 72% are singletons; the top ten hold approximately 4.3%. This clone was observed once. Its antigen is unknown. This sequence originates from a man younger than 35 in good health and CMV-seropositive. Input material: PBMCs. This chain connects TRBV6-6 to TRBJ1-2; D may be TRBD1 (5 bases). CDR3 amino acids: CASSYGTEGYGYTF. CDR3 bases: TGTGCCAGCAGTTACGGGACGGAGGGCTATGGCTACACCTTC.